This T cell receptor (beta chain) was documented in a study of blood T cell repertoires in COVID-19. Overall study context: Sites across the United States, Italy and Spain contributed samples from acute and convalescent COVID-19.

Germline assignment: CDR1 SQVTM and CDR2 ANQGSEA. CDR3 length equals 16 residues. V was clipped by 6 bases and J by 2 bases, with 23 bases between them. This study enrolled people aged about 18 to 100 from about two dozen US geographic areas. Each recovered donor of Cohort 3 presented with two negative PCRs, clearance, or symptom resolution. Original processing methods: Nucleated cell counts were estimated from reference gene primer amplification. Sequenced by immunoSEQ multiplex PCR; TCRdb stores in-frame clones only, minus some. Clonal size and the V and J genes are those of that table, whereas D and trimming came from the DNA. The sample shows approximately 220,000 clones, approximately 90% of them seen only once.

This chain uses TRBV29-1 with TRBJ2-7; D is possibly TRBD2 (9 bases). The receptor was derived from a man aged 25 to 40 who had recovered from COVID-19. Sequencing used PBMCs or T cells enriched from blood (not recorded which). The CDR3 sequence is CSVQGRGRLAAYEQYF. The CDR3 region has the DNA TGCAGCGTACAAGGCAGGGGGCGACTAGCGGCCTACGAGCAGTACTTC.